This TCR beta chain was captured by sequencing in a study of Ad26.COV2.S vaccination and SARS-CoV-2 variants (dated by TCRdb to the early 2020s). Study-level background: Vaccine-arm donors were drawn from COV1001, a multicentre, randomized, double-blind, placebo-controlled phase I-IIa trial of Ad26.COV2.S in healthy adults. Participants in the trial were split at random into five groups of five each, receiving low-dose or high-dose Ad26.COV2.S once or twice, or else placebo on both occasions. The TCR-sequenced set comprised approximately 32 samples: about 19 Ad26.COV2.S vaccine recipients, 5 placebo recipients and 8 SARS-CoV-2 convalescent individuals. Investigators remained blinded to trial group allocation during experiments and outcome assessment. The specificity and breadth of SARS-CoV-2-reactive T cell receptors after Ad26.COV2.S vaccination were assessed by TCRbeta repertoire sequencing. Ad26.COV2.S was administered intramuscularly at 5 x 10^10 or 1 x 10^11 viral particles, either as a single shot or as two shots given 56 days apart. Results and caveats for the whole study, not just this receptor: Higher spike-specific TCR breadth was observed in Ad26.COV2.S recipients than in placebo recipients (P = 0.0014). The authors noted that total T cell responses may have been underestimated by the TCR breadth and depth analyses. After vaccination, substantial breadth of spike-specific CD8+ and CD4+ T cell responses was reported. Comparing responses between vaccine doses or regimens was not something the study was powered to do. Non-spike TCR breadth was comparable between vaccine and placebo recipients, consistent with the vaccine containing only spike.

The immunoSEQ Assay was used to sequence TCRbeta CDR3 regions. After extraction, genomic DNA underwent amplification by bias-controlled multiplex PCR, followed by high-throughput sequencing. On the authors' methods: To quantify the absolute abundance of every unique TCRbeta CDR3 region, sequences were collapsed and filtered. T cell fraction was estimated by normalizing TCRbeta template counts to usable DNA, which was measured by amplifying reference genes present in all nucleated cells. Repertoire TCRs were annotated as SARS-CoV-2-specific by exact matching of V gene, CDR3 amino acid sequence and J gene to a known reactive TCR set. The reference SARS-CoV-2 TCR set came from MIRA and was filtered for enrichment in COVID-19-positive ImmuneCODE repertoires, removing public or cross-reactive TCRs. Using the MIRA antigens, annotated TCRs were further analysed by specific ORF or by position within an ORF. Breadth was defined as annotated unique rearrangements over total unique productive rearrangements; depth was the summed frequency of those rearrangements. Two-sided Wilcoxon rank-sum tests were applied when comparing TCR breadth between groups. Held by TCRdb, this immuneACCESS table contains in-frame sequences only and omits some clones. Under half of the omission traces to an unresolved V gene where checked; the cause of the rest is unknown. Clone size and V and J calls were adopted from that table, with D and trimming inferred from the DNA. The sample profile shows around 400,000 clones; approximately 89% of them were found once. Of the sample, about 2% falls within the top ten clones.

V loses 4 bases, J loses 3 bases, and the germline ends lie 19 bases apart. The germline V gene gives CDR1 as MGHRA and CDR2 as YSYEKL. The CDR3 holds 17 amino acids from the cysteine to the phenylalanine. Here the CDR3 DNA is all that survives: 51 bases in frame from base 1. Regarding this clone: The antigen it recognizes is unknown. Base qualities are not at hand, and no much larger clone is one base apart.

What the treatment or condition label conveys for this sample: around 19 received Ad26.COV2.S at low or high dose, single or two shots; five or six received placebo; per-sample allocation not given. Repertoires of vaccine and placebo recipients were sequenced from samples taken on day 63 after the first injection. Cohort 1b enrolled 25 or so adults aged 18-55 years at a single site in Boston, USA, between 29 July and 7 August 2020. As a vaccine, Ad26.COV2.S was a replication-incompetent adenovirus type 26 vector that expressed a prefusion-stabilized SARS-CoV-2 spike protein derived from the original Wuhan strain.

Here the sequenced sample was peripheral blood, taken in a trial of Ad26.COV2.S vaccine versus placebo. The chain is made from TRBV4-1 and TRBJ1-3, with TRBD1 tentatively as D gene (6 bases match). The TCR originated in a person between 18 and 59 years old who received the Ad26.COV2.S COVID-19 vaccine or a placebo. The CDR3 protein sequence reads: CASSLAEVRGNGNTIYF. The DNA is TGCGCCAGCAGCCTAGCGGAGGTCAGGGGAAATGGAAACACCATATATTTT.